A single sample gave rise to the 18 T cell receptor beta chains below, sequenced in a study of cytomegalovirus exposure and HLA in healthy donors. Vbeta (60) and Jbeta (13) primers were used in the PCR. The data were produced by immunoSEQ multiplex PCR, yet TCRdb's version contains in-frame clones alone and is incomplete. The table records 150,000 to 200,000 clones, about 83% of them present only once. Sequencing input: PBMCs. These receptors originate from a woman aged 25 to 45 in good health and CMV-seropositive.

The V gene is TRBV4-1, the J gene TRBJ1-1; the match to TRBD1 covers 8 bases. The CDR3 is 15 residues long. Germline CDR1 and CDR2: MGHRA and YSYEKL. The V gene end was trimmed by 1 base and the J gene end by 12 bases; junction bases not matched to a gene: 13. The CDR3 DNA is TGCGCCAGCAGCCAAGCAGACCGGGACAGGACGGCAACTTTCTTT. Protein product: CASSQADRDRTATFF.

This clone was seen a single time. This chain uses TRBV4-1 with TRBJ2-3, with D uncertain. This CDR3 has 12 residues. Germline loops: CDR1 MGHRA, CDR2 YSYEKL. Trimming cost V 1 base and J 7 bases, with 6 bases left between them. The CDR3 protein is CASSQAVHTQYF. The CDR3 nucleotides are TGCGCCAGCAGCCAAGCGGTGCATACGCAGTATTTT.

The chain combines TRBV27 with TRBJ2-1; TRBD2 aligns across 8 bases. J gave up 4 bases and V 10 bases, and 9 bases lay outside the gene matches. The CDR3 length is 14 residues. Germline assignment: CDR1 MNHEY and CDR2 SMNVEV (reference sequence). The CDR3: CATAPGLVYNEQFF. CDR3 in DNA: TGTGCCACCGCACCGGGACTAGTATACAATGAGCAGTTCTTC.

The CDR3 protein is CASSFTGAGGTDTQYF. In DNA form, the CDR3 reads TGCGCCAGCAGCTTTACAGGGGCCGGTGGCACAGATACGCAGTATTTT. This chain connects TRBV5-1 to TRBJ2-3, with 7 bases matching TRBD1. The V and J ends lost 2 bases and 1 base, in that order; junction bases with no gene match: 7. Per the germline V gene, CDR1 is SGHRS and CDR2 is YFSETQ. CDR3 length: 16 residues.

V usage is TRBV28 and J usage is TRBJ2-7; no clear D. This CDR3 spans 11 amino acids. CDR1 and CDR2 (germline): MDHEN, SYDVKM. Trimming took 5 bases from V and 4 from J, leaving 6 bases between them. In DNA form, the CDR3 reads TGTGCCAGCAGTCTAGATTACGAGCAGTACTTC. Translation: CASSLDYEQYF.

CDR3 in amino acids: CASSYWPEGEQFF. The CDR3 DNA reads as TGTGCCAGCAGTTATTGGCCCGAGGGTGAGCAGTTCTTC. The rearrangement links TRBV6-6 to TRBJ2-1; tentatively, D is TRBD2 (5 bases). Germline CDR1 and CDR2: MNHNY and SVGAGI (reference sequence). V was pared by 3 bases and J by 9 bases, with 12 bases between. This CDR3 has 13 amino acids.

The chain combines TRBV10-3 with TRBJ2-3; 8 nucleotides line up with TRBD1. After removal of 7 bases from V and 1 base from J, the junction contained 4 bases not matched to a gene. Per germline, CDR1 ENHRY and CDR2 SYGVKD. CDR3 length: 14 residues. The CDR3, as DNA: TGTGCCATCACTCAGGGGGCTGGCACAGATACGCAGTATTTT. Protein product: CAITQGAGTDTQYF.

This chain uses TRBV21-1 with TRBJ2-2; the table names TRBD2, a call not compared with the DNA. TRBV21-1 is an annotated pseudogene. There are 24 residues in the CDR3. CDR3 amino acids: CASGRAPISGSPQGEGANTGELFF. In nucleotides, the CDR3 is TGTGCCAGCGGACGAGCCCCTATTAGCGGGAGTCCCCAAGGGGAAGGCGCGAACACCGGGGAGCTGTTTTTT.

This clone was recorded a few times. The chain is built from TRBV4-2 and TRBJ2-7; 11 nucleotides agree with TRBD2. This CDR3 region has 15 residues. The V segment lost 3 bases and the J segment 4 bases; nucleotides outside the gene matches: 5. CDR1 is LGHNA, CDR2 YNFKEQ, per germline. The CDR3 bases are TGTGCCAGCAGCCATAGCGGGGGGGCCGTGTACGAGCAGTACTTC. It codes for CASSHSGGAVYEQYF.

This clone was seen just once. The CDR3 DNA reads TGTGCCAGCAGCGCCGGGGTTGGCTACACCTTC. Its translation: CASSAGVGYTF. The V and J genes are TRBV9 and TRBJ1-2; D is unresolved. V was cut by 3 bases and J by 7 bases, with 7 bases left in between. The CDR3 runs to 11 residues. From germline, CDR1 is SGDLS and CDR2 YYNGEE. The full variable domain, rest sourced from reference TRBV9 and TRBJ1-2, is DSGVTQTPKHLITATGQRVTLRCSPRSGDLSVYWYQQSLDQGLQFLIQYYNGEERAKGNILERFSAQQFPDLHSELNLSSLELGDSALYFCASSAGVGYTFGSGTRLTVV.

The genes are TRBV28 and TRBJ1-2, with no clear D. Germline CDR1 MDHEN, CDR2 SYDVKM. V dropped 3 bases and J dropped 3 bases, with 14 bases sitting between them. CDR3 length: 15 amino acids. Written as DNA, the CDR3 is TGTGCCAGCAGTTTCAGGCCCCCCGCCTACTATGGCTACACCTTC. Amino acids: CASSFRPPAYYGYTF.

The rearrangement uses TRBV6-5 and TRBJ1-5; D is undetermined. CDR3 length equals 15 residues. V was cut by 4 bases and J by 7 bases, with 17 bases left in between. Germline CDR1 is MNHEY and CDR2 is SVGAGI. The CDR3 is CASSSRRLGGQPQHF. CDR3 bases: TGTGCCAGCAGTTCCCGCAGATTAGGAGGCCAGCCCCAGCATTTT.

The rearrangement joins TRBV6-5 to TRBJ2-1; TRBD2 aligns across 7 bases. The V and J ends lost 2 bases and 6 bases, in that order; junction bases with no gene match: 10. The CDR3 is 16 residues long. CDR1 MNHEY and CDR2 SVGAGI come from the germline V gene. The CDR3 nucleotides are TGTGCCAGCAGTTACCAAGCGGGAATGGGTAGCAATGAGCAGTTCTTC. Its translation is CASSYQAGMGSNEQFF.

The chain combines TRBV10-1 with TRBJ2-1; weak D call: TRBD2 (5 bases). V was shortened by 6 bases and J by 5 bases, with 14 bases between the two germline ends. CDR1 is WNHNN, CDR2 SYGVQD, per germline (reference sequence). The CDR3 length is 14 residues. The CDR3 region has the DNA TGCGCCAGCAGCCCCCGCGGGCCGGACAATGAGCAGTTCTTC. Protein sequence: CASSPRGPDNEQFF.

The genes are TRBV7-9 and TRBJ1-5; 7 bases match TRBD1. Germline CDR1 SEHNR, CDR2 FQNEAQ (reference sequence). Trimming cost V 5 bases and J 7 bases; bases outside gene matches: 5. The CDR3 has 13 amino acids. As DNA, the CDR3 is TGTGCCAGCAGCCCCGAGGGGGCACAGCCCCAGCATTTT. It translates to CASSPEGAQPQHF.

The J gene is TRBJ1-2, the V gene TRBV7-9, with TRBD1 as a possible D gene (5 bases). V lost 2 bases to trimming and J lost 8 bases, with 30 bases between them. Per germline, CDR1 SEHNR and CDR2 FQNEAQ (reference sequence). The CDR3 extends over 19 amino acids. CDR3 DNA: TGTGCCAGCAGCTTACCATCGGCCGAGTCGGTGCCAGGGAAATACGGCTACACCTTC. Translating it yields CASSLPSAESVPGKYGYTF.

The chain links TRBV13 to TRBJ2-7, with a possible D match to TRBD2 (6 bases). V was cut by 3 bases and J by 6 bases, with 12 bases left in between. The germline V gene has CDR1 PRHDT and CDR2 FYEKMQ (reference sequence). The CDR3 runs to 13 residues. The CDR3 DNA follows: TGTGCCAGCAGCTTCGGGGGACGGGGCGAGCAGTACTTC. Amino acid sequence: CASSFGGRGEQYF.

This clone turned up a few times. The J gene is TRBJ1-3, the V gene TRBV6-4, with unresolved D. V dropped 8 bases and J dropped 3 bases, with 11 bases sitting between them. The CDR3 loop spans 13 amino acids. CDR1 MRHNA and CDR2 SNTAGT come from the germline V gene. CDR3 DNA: TGTGCCAGCGGCCGGGTACATGGAAACACCATATATTTT. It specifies CASGRVHGNTIYF.